This T cell receptor beta chain comes out of a study of radiation and T cells in renal cell carcinoma. The CDR3 covers 14 residues. The ends lost 4 bases at V and 3 bases at J; junction bases unmatched: 3. Germline V CDR1 and CDR2: SNHLY, FYNNEI. Libraries were prepared by immunoSEQ multiplex PCR; TCRdb keeps only in-frame clonotypes and omits some of them. The sample contains almost 50,000 clones, 80% of which appear only once. Noted time point: blood 2 weeks post-SBRT. Stated treatment: 15 Gy SBRT to primary tumor, nephrectomy 4 weeks later. This material consisted of blood, taken from a patient whose treatment included radiotherapy and nephrectomy. The rearrangement joins TRBV2 to TRBJ1-5; TRBD1 matches 7 bases. The sequence was collected from a woman in her 70s with renal cell carcinoma. In DNA, the CDR3 is TGTGCCAGCAGTGGACAGGGTGTCAATCAGCCCCAGCATTTT. This translates into CASSGQGVNQPQHF.